The present T cell receptor beta chain was sequenced within a study of blood T cell repertoires in COVID-19 (dated by TCRdb to about 2020). As for the study more broadly: Collaborator samples came from the United States, Italy and Spain and covered acute and convalescent phases of COVID-19. The material from the prospective study consisted of cDNA or gDNA derived from T cells, B-cell-depleted T cells, or PBMCs. Subjects who had been exposed to COVID-19, were actively infected with it, or had recovered from it provided the deeply sampled blood TCRbeta repertoires that made up the dataset. The repertoires were released in a freely available public database intended as a resource for research on the immune response to SARS-CoV-2. Samples came from the ongoing ImmuneRACE study (first 160 participants) plus 1,254 subjects from 6 global collaborators. A de-identified subject ID, COVID-19 status, age in years and sex were almost always included in the sample metadata. Where HLA class I and class II types were available, the types were taken from metadata supplied by the sample provider, not from assay-based typing.

TCRbeta CDR3 regions were amplified from genomic DNA by means of the immunoSEQ Assay, a bias-controlled multiplex PCR. The authors processed their data as follows. The number of nucleated cells in each sample was estimated from the amplification of reference gene primers within the assay. To quantify the absolute abundance of each unique TCRbeta CDR3 rearrangement, sequence reads were collapsed and filtered. For each sample, productive Simpson clonality was calculated as the square root of Simpson's diversity index across productive rearrangements. Entries here come from immuneACCESS through TCRdb and include only in-frame sequences with V and J called. Some clones fail to appear in such tables; in the studies checked, an unresolved V gene covers under half of the shortfall, and the cause of the remainder is unknown. V and J calls and clone size are copied from that table; D and trimming were computed from the DNA. This sample gives 3,000 to 3,500 clones in total; 70% of them show up just once. The top ten hold 20% to 25% of the sample.

V drops 6 bases and J drops 7 bases, leaving 13 bases in between. The CDR3 spans 13 residues, from the cysteine through the phenylalanine. The only DNA kept is the CDR3, 39 bases in frame from the first base. The germline V gene (reference sequence) specifies PRHDT as CDR1 and FYEKMQ as CDR2. The sample holds one count of this clone. The antigen it recognizes is unknown. One base away there is no much larger clone; base qualities are not given. What the study reported, not specific to this receptor: The quantity of clinical and demographic metadata differed by source and by participant and was supplied without curation.

The collaborating institutions used their own protocols to collect whole blood in K2EDTA tubes. For TCRbeta analysis, collaborator samples were shipped as frozen whole blood, as isolated PBMCs, or as DNA extracted from either sample type. Sample: peripheral blood. The source of this sequence is a man in his 70s with active COVID-19. The chain was built from TRBV13 and TRBJ2-1; the D segment could be TRBD1, given 5 matching bases. The encoded CDR3 is CASSSRDSNEQFF. The nucleotides are TGTGCCAGCAGTTCCCGTGACAGTAATGAGCAGTTCTTC.